The 30 T cell receptor beta chains listed next were all sequenced from one sample in a study of metastatic and nonmetastatic thyroid tumors. The entire patient cohort was treatment-naive prior to thyroid surgery. TCRdb re-called clones via MiXCR from the PCR reads. Of about 35,000 clones in the sample, 25% to 30% are singletons; the top ten hold 7.8%. The sample consisted of blood. These receptors all stem from a female donor with papillary thyroid cancer or a benign thyroid nodule (not recorded which). Some clones in this sample may be carry-over from other donors' samples.

Turning to this clone: In this CDR3 the conserved last residue, phenylalanine or tryptophan, is missing, so a read error is likely. V gene TRBV20-1 combines with J gene TRBJ2-7; TRBD1 agrees at 7 bases. Germline V gene sequence: CDR1 DFQATT, CDR2 SNEGSKA (reference sequence). J gave up 4 bases and V 3 bases, and 3 bases lay outside the gene matches. This CDR3 has 12 residues. CDR3 DNA sequence: TGCAGTGCTAGTGACAGGGATTACGAGCAGTACTTA. Residues: CSASDRDYEQYL.

In regard to this clone: One base away lies a much larger clone, so this may be a sequencing read error. This CDR3 is also generated by other DNA sequences in the sample. The V call is TRBV30, the J call TRBJ2-5, with no clear D. The CDR3 sequence is 13 residues long. Germline V CDR1 and CDR2: GTSNPN, SVGIG (reference sequence). With 2 bases removed from V and 5 bases from J, the gap between germline ends came to 12 bases. CDR3 sequence reads: CAWSLSLVETQYF. The CDR3 DNA is TGTGCCTGGAGTCTCAGCTTAGTCGAGACCCAGTACTTC.

This clone is medium-sized by share. The V and J genes are TRBV25-1 and TRBJ2-7; possible D gene TRBD1, 5 bases. The CDR3 sequence is 14 residues long. Trimming took 2 bases from V and 4 from J, leaving 12 bases between them. The V gene's germline CDR1 is MGHDK and CDR2 SYGVNS. The CDR3 DNA follows: TGTGCCAGCAGTGAAGTTGGACACTTATACGAGCAGTACTTC. Translation gives CASSEVGHLYEQYF.

This clone was seen repeatedly, ten times or more. Being one base from a much bigger clone, this may be a read error. This chain uses TRBV11-2 with TRBJ2-7; a weak D match, TRBD1 (5 bases). The CDR3 runs to 14 residues. V dropped 3 bases and J dropped 5 bases, with 14 bases sitting between them. Looked up from germline, CDR1 is SGHAT and CDR2 is FQNNGV. The CDR3: CASSLLPGPDEQYF. CDR3 DNA: TGTGCCAGCAGCTTGCTCCCAGGGCCCGACGAGCAGTACTTC.

The chain links TRBV5-8 to TRBJ1-2; D remains unclear. V dropped 2 bases and J dropped 7 bases, with 9 bases sitting between them. Per the germline V gene, CDR1 is SGHTS and CDR2 is YDEGEE. The length of the CDR3 is 12 residues. The CDR3 coding sequence is TGTGCCAGCAGCTTACGGCCGGTTGGCTACACCTTC. This sequence encodes CASSLRPVGYTF. Filled out from reference TRBV5-8 and TRBJ1-2, the complete variable domain reads EAGVTQSPTHLIKTRGQQATLRCSPISGHTSVYWYQQALGLGLQFLLWYDEGEERNRGNFPPRFSGRQFPNYSSELNVNALELEDSALYLCASSLRPVGYTFGSGTRLTVV.

The V and J genes are TRBV18 and TRBJ2-7; TRBD1 agrees at 7 bases. This CDR3 comprises 15 residues. The V and J ends lost 5 bases and 0 bases, in that order; junction bases with no gene match: 7. Germline lookup yields CDR1 KGHSH and CDR2 LQKENI. This CDR3 is CASSGGQVNSYEQYF. The CDR3, as DNA: TGTGCCAGCTCAGGCGGACAGGTTAACTCCTACGAGCAGTACTTC.

As concerns this clone: The CDR3 ends on some other residue instead of the conserved phenylalanine or tryptophan, so this is likely a read error. No DNA is shown, since the ends of the CDR3 on it are uncertain; the CDR3 is the one TCRdb lists. The CDR3: CASSFETGSGAYVVTL. V gene TRBV13 combines with J gene TRBJ2-6; no DNA check was done on the table's D call, TRBD1. Including both end residues, the CDR3 is 16 amino acids long. Germline CDR1 PRHDT, CDR2 FYEKMQ (reference sequence).

The chain links TRBV7-3 to TRBJ2-3; D is ambiguous. V shed 6 bases and J shed 0 bases, with 13 bases lying between them. Per germline, CDR1 SGHTA and CDR2 FQGTGA. The CDR3 is 15 amino acids. The CDR3 is CASRWEVLSTDTQYF. The CDR3 DNA reads TGTGCCAGCAGGTGGGAAGTTCTTAGCACAGATACGCAGTATTTT.

This clone was recorded at least ten times. This rearrangement joins TRBV19 to TRBJ2-7; no clear D gene. CDR1 and CDR2 (germline): LNHDA, SQIVND (reference sequence). Trimming removed 3 bases from V and 0 bases from J, with 9 bases in between. The CDR3 length is 14 residues. CDR3 amino acids: CASSISEDSYEQYF. In nucleotides, the CDR3 is TGTGCCAGTAGTATTTCTGAAGACTCCTACGAGCAGTACTTC.

This clone was counted at least ten times. Other DNA sequences from this sample encode an identical CDR3 as well. The gene calls are TRBV20-1 and TRBJ2-7; D might be TRBD1 or TRBD2, each matching 6 bases. The CDR3 runs 13 residues. The germline CDR1 and CDR2 sequences are DFQATT and SNEGSKA (reference sequence). Trimming stripped 6 bases from V and 0 bases from J, with 12 bases between. This CDR3 reads CSALGGSSYEQYF. CDR3 sequence (DNA): TGCAGTGCCCTCGGGGGCAGCTCCTACGAGCAGTACTTC.

The sample holds a few counts of this clone. A single base separates this from a much larger clone, so it may be a read error. The J gene is TRBJ2-5, the V gene TRBV5-4, with D possibly being TRBD2 (6 bases). The CDR3 has 15 residues. Germline lookup yields CDR1 SGHNT and CDR2 YYREEE (reference sequence). V lost 6 bases to trimming and J lost 1 base, with 16 bases between them. Written as DNA, the CDR3 is TGTGCCAGCATCATGGGAGGCTCCTTCCAAGAGACCCAGTACTTC. This codes for CASIMGGSFQETQYF.

This clone was observed many times. The V gene is TRBV9, the J gene TRBJ2-3, with unresolved D. The CDR3 length is 15 residues. V was pared by 1 base and J by 0 bases, with 9 bases between. Germline V lookup: CDR1 SGDLS, CDR2 YYNGEE. The CDR3, as DNA: TGTGCCAGCAGCGTATTAGCCAGAAGCACAGATACGCAGTATTTT. This gives the protein CASSVLARSTDTQYF.

In the case of this clone: The junction does not match germline at one end; this may be a read error. The CDR3 reads CASKRAYTDTQYF. The CDR3 nucleotides are TGCGCCAGCAAGAGGGCCTACACAGATACGCAGTATTTT. The J gene is TRBJ2-3, the V gene TRBV5-4, with D possibly TRBD2 on 5 matching bases. The CDR3 consists of 13 residues. Looked up from germline, CDR1 is SGHNT and CDR2 is YYREEE (reference sequence).

This clone was seen a few times. The genes are TRBV7-2 and TRBJ1-2; D uncertain. Per the germline V gene, CDR1 is SGHTA and CDR2 is FQGNSA. CDR3 length equals 14 residues. V was clipped by 2 bases and J by 4 bases, with 11 bases between them. CDR3 sequence: CASSLRSVSYGYTF. DNA for the CDR3: TGTGCCAGCAGCTTACGTTCCGTAAGCTATGGCTACACCTTC.

This clone has at least ten counts. CDR3 sequence reads: CASRGVEGSNQPQHF. CDR3 in DNA: TGTGCCAGTCGAGGTGTAGAGGGGAGCAATCAGCCCCAGCATTTT. The rearrangement links TRBV19 to TRBJ1-5, with a weak D call TRBD1 (5 bases). The CDR3 is 15 amino acids. The germline V and J ends were trimmed by 8 bases and 1 base, with 15 bases remaining between them. Germline-derived CDR1 and CDR2 are LNHDA and SQIVND (reference sequence). Variable domain in full (rest from reference TRBV19 and TRBJ1-5): DGGITQSPKYLFRKEGQNVTLSCEQNLNHDAMYWYRQDPGQGLRLIYYSQIVNDFQKGDIAEGYSVSREKKESFPLTVTSAQKNPTAFYLCASRGVEGSNQPQHFGDGTRLSIL.

V is TRBV6-2 or TRBV6-3 and J is TRBJ2-2, with TRBD1 identical over 10 bases. The V gene's germline CDR1 is MNHEY and CDR2 SVGEGT. V lost 7 bases, J lost 5 bases, and 7 bases stayed unmatched. There are 15 residues in the CDR3. CDR3 loop: CASTDRGLRTGELFF. The CDR3 DNA is TGTGCCAGCACCGACAGGGGGCTGAGGACCGGGGAGCTGTTTTTT.

This clone came up many times. The V and J genes are TRBV7-2 and TRBJ2-7, with 7 positions matching TRBD1. J gave up 5 bases and V 3 bases, and 4 bases lay outside the gene matches. The CDR3 consists of 13 residues. Germline CDR1 reads SGHTA; CDR2 reads FQGNSA. For the CDR3, the DNA is TGTGCCAGCAGCTTGGGGACAGCAAACGAGCAGTACTTC. Translation gives CASSLGTANEQYF.

V usage is TRBV7-2 and J usage is TRBJ1-2, with D unclear. The CDR3 runs 14 residues. Trimming shortened V by 4 bases and J by 5 bases, and 14 bases separated the two germline ends. Germline assignment: CDR1 SGHTA and CDR2 FQGNSA. In DNA, the CDR3 is TGTGCCAGCAGCTCCACATCCAGGATGTATGGCTACACCTTC. It specifies CASSSTSRMYGYTF.

This clone came up a few times. J is TRBJ2-3 and V is TRBV27, with D hard to call. Deletions cut 5 bases from V and 2 bases from J, with 5 bases between. CDR3 size: 12 residues. The germline V gene encodes CDR1 MNHEY and CDR2 SMNVEV (reference sequence). The CDR3 DNA reads as TGTGCCAGCAGTCACCACACAGATACGCAGTATTTT. Translated: CASSHHTDTQYF.

This chain connects TRBV3-1 to TRBJ1-1; D call uncertain. Trimming left V 6 bases short and J 10 bases short, with 15 bases between. Germline V lookup: CDR1 LGHDT, CDR2 YNNKEL (reference sequence). The CDR3 runs to 12 residues. CDR3 bases: TGTGCCAGCAGACCCTTAGGTGGGGTAGCTTTCTTT. Translating gives CASRPLGGVAFF.

The J gene is TRBJ2-2, the V gene TRBV3-1, with TRBD1 identical over 8 bases. This CDR3 has 18 residues. Germline lookup yields CDR1 LGHDT and CDR2 YNNKEL (reference sequence). Germline trimming cut 3 bases from V and 6 bases from J; bases unmatched to any gene: 15. The CDR3 region is CASSHTNPRTGQAGELFF. As DNA, the CDR3 is TGTGCCAGCAGCCACACGAACCCTAGGACAGGGCAGGCCGGGGAGCTGTTTTTT.

This clone turned up a few times. The chain has TRBV6-4 and TRBJ2-2, with D possibly matching TRBD1 (6 bases). Germline V lookup: CDR1 MRHNA, CDR2 SNTAGT. The CDR3 is 13 amino acids. V lost 8 bases to trimming and J lost 7 bases, with 14 bases between them. CDR3 region: CASSSRDNGELFF. For the CDR3, the DNA is TGTGCCAGCTCCTCCCGGGACAACGGGGAGCTGTTTTTT.

The CDR3: CSARASYYQYF. CDR3 coding DNA: TGCAGTGCTAGAGCTAGTTACTATCAGTACTTC. The chain has TRBV20-1 and TRBJ2-7, with D uncertain. Germline V CDR1 and CDR2: DFQATT, SNEGSKA (reference sequence). This CDR3 is 11 amino acids long. V was shortened by 1 base and J by 10 bases, with 11 bases between the two germline ends.

This clone has just a few counts. The chain employs TRBV10-1 and TRBJ2-7; no firm D call. Germline V CDR1 and CDR2: WNHNN, SYGVQD (reference sequence). V lost 2 bases to trimming and J lost 4 bases, with 6 bases between them. The CDR3 totals 12 residues. The chain's CDR3 is CASSETGYEQYF. For the CDR3, the DNA is TGCGCCAGCAGTGAGACCGGATACGAGCAGTACTTC.

The sample holds a few counts of this clone. A much larger clone lies a single base off, so this may be a read error. The sample contains more than one DNA sequence encoding this CDR3. This rearrangement joins TRBV20-1 to TRBJ2-5; TRBD2 agrees at 15 bases. The CDR3 spans 16 residues. In germline, CDR1 is DFQATT, CDR2 SNEGSKA (reference sequence). Unmatched junction bases numbered 4, after V lost 0 bases and J lost 5 bases. The CDR3 DNA sequence: TGCAGTGCTAGAGAGGGACTAGCGGGAGGCGGTGAGACCCAGTACTTC. Translated, it gives CSAREGLAGGGETQYF.

A few counts support this clone. The chain has TRBV27 and TRBJ2-7; 7 bases map to TRBD1. This CDR3 has 15 residues. V was clipped by 0 bases and J by 0 bases; unmatched bases: 2. Germline V gives CDR1 MNHEY, CDR2 SMNVEV (reference sequence). This CDR3 is CASSLSGQSSYEQYF. In nucleotides, the CDR3 is TGTGCCAGCAGTTTATCGGGACAGAGCTCCTACGAGCAGTACTTC.

In its sample, this clone was seen many times. This sequence joins TRBV5-1 and TRBJ2-2, with TRBD2 matching over 7 bases. J was trimmed by 1 base and V by 4 bases; bases with no gene match: 13. From germline, CDR1 is SGHRS and CDR2 YFSETQ. The CDR3 consists of 18 residues. The CDR3 DNA sequence: TGCGCCAGCAGCAACCTACCCCCCCGCGGGGGGAACACCGGGGAGCTGTTTTTT. Protein product: CASSNLPPRGGNTGELFF.

This clone was detected ten times or more. The chain has TRBV6-1 and TRBJ2-5; TRBD2 agrees at 8 bases. The CDR3 covers 12 residues. Germline V gene lookup returns CDR1 MNHNS and CDR2 SASEGT. Trimming cost V 5 bases and J 5 bases; bases outside gene matches: 1. CDR3 protein: CASSTGGETQYF. CDR3 in DNA: TGTGCCAGCAGTACGGGGGGGGAGACCCAGTACTTC.

This clone has a handful of counts. A clone one base away is much larger, so this may be a read error. The CDR3 coding sequence is TGTGCCAGCAGCCGGGGCGTAGGGTCGGAGAGCACAGATACGCAGTATTTT. Protein: CASSRGVGSESTDTQYF. V usage is TRBV11-2 and J usage is TRBJ2-3; D is tentatively TRBD1 or TRBD2 (5 bases each). V was shortened by 5 bases and J by 0 bases, with 18 bases between the two germline ends. Germline V lookup: CDR1 SGHAT, CDR2 FQNNGV. The CDR3 totals 17 residues.

This clone was observed at least ten times. J is TRBJ1-6 and V is TRBV27; 8 bases agree with TRBD1. The V segment lost 6 bases and the J segment 7 bases; nucleotides outside the gene matches: 5. The CDR3 covers 14 residues. Germline V gene lookup returns CDR1 MNHEY and CDR2 SMNVEV (reference sequence). The CDR3 protein is CASRTGEGNSPLHF. The CDR3 DNA follows: TGTGCCAGCAGGACAGGGGAAGGGAATTCACCCCTCCACTTT.